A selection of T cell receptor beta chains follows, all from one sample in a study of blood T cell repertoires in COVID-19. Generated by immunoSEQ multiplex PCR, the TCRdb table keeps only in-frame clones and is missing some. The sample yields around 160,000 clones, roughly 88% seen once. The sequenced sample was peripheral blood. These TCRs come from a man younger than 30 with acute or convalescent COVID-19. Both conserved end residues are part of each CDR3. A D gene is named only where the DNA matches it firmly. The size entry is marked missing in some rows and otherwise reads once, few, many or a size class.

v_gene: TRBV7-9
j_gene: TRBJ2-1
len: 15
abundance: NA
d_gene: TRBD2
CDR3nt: TGTGCCAGCAGCTCTCCGGGACTAGCGAGTGATGAGCAGTTCTTC
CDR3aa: CASSSPGLASDEQFF

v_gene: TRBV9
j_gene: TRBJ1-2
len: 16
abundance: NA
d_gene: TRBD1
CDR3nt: TGTGCCAGCAGCGGCGGCGGGACAGGGGATAACTATGGCTACACCTTC
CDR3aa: CASSGGGTGDNYGYTF

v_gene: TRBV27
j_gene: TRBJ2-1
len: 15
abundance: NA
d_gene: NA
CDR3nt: TGTGCCAGCAGTTTAGCGGGATGGGGAGACAATGAGCAGTTCTTC
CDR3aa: CASSLAGWGDNEQFF

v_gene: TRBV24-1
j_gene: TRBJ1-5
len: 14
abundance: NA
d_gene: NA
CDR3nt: TGTGCCACCAGTGATGACCTAGGAGGTCAGCCCCAGCATTTT
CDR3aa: CATSDDLGGQPQHF

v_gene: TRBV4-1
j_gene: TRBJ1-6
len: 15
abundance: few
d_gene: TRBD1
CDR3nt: TGCGCCAGCAACTGGGACAGCTCCTATAATTCACCCCTCCACTTT
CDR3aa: CASNWDSSYNSPLHF

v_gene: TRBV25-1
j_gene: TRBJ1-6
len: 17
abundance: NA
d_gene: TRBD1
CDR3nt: TGTGCCAGCAGTGAAGGGCCCCGGGACAGGGCCAATTCACCCCTCCACTTT
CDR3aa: CASSEGPRDRANSPLHF

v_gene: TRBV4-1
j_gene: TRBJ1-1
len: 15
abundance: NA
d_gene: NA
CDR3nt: TGCGCCAGCAGCACCCACCCAGGGATGACGGCTGAAGCTTTCTTT
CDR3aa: CASSTHPGMTAEAFF

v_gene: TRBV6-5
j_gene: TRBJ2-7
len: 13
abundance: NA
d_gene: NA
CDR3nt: TGTGCCAGCAGTTACTCGCCACGGAGCGAGCAGTACTTC
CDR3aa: CASSYSPRSEQYF

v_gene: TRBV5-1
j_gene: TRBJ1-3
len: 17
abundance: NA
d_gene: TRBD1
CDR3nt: TGCGCCAGCAGCTTAACCGGGACAGGCCCGCTTGGAAACACCATATATTTT
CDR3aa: CASSLTGTGPLGNTIYF

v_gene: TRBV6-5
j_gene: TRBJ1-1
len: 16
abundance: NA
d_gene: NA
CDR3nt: TGTGCCAGCAGTTACTCCCGCAACAGGGAGGGCACTGAAGCTTTCTTT
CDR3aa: CASSYSRNREGTEAFF

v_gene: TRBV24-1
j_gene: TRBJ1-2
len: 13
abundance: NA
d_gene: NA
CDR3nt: TGTGCCACCGGACAGAGCGCTTACTATGGCTACACCTTC
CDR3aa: CATGQSAYYGYTF

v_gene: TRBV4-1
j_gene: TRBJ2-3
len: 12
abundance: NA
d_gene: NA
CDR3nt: TGCGCCAGCAGCCAAGCGGGAGATACGCAGTATTTT
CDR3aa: CASSQAGDTQYF

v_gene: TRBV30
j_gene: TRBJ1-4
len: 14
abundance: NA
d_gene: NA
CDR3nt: TGTGCCTGGAGTCCTGGGAGAGGTAATGAAAAACTGTTTTTT
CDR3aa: CAWSPGRGNEKLFF

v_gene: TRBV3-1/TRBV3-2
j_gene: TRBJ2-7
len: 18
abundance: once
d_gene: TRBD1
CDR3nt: TGTGCCAGCAGCCAAGATGGCCGCGGCGACAGGGGGCTTTACGAGCAGTACTTC
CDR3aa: CASSQDGRGDRGLYEQYF

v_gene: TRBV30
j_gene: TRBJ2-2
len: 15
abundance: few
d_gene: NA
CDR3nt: TGTGCCTGGAGTGTTACACAGGGCGGGACCGGGGAGCTGTTTTTT
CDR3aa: CAWSVTQGGTGELFF

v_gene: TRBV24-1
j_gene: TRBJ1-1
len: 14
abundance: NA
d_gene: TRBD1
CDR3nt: TGTGCCACCAACAGGGACAGTGCGAACACTGAAGCTTTCTTT
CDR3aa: CATNRDSANTEAFF

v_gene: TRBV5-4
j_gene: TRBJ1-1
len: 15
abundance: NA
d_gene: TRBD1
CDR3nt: TGTGCCAGCAGCAACCGGACAGGGGGCGGGACTGAAGCTTTCTTT
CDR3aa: CASSNRTGGGTEAFF

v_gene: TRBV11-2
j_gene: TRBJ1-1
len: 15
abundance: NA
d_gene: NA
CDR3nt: TGTGCCAGCAGCTTCCGGTCATTTCAGAACACTGAAGCTTTCTTT
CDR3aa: CASSFRSFQNTEAFF

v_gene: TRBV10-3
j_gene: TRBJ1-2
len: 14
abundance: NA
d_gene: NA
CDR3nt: TGTGCCATCGGGGCCGGTTTGGGTAGCAATGGCTACACCTTC
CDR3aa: CAIGAGLGSNGYTF

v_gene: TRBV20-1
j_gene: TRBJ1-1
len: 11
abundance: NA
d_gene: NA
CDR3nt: TGCAGTGCTAGGGGGCCCACTGAAGCTTTCTTT
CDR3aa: CSARGPTEAFF

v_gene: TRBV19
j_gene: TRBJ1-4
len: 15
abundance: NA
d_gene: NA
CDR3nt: TGTGCCAGTAGCCTCGTTTCCGGGATGGGTGAAAAACTGTTTTTT
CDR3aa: CASSLVSGMGEKLFF

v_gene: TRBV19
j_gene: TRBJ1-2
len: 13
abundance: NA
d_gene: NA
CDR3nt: TGTGCCAGTGCCCCTGGGGCGAACTATGGCTACACCTTC
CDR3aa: CASAPGANYGYTF

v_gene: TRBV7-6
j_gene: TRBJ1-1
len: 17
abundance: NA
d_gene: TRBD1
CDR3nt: TGTGCCAGCAGCCTCAGACAGGGGATTTATATAGACACTGAAGCTTTCTTT
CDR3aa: CASSLRQGIYIDTEAFF

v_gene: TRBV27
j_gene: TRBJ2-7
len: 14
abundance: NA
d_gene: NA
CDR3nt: TGTGCCAGCAGTTTCGGGGTCGTCAACTACGAGCAGTACTTC
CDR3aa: CASSFGVVNYEQYF

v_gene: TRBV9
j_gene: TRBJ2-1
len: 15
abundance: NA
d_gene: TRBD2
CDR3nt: TGTGCCAGCAGCGTAACGGGGACTACAAACAATGAGCAGTTCTTC
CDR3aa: CASSVTGTTNNEQFF

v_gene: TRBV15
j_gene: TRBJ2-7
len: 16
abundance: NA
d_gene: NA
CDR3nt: TGTGCCACCAGCAGAGGCGGTGGGGGCACCTCCTACGAGCAGTACTTC
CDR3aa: CATSRGGGGTSYEQYF

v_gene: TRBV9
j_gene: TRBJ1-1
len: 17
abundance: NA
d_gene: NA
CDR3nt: TGTGCCAGCAGCGCCCGCGTCGGGGGGACCATGAACACTGAAGCTTTCTTT
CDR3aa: CASSARVGGTMNTEAFF

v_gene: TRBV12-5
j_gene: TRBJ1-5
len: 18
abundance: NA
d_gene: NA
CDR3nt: TGTGCTAGTGGTTTGGTAGGTAAAGCGGCAGCTAGCAATCAGCCCCAGCATTTT
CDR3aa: CASGLVGKAAASNQPQHF

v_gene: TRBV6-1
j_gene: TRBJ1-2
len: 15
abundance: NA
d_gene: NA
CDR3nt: TGTGCCAGCAGTGAGGAAGCGCTTCGGTGGGATGGCTACACCTTC
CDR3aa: CASSEEALRWDGYTF

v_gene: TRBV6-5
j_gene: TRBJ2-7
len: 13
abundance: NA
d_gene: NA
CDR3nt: TGTGCCAGCATCTCATTGAGCTCCTACGAGCAGTACTTC
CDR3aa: CASISLSSYEQYF

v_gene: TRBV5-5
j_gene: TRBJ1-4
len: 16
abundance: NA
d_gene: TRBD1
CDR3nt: TGTGCCAGCAGCATCGAACGACAGGGAGCTAATGAAAAACTGTTTTTT
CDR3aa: CASSIERQGANEKLFF

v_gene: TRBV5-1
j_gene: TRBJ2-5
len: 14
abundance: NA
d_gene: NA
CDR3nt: TGCGCCAGCAGCTTAACTGAACTTCAAGAGACCCAGTACTTC
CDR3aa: CASSLTELQETQYF